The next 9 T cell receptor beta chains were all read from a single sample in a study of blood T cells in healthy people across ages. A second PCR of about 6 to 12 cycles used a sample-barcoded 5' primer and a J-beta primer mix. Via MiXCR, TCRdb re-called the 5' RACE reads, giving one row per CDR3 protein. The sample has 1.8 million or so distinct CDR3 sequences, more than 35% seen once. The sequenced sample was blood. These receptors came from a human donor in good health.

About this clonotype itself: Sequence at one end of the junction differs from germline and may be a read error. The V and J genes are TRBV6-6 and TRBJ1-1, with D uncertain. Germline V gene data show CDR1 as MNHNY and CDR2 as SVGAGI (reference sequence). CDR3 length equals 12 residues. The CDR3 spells CAGSSQRTEAFF. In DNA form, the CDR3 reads TGCGCCGGCAGTTCTCAGAGGACTGAAGCTTTCTTT.

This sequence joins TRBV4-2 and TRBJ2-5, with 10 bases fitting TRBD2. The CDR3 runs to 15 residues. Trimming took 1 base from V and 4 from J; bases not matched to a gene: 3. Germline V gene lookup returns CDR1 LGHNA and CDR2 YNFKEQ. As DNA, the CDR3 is TGTGCCAGCAGCCAAGCACTAGCGGGACCAGAGACCCAGTACTTC. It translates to CASSQALAGPETQYF.

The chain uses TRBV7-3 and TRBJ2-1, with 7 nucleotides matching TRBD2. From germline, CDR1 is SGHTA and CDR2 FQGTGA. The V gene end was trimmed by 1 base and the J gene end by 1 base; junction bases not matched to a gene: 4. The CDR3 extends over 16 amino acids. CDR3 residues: CASSLMAGVSYNEQFF. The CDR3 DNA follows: TGTGCCAGCAGCTTAATGGCGGGGGTATCCTACAATGAGCAGTTCTTC.

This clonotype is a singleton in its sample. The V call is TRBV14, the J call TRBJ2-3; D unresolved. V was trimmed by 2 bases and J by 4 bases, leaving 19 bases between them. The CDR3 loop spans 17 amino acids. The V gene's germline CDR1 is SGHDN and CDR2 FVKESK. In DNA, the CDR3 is TGTGCCAGCAGCCAAAAAGCGAACAGAGAAAGCCCAGATACGCAGTATTTT. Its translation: CASSQKANRESPDTQYF.

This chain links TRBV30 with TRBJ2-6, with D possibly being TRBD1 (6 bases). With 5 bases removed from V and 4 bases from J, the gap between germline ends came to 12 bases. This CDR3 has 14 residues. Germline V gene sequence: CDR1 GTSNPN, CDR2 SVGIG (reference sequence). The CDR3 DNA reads TGTGCCTGGTCACAGGGTGGAGGGGCCAACGTCCTGACTTTC. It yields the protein CAWSQGGGANVLTF.

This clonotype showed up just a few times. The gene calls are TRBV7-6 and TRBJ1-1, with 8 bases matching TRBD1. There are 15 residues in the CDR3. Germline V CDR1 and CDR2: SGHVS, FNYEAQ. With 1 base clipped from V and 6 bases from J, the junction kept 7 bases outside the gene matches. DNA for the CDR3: TGTGCCAGCAGCTTAGGGTCAGGGGGCGTTTCTGAAGCTTTCTTT. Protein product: CASSLGSGGVSEAFF. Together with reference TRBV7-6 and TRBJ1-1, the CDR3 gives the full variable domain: GAGVSQSPRYKVTKRGQDVALRCDPISGHVSLYWYRQALGQGPEFLTYFNYEAQQDKSGLPNDRFSAERPEGSISTLTIQRTEQRDSAMYRCASSLGSGGVSEAFFGQGTRLTVV.

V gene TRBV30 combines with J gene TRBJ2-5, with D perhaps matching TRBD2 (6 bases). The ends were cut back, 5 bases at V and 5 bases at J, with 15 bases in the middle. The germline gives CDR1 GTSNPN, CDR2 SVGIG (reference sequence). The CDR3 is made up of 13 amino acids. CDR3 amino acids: CAWGGGSLETQYF. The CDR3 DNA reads TGTGCCTGGGGGGGAGGTAGCTTGGAGACCCAGTACTTC.

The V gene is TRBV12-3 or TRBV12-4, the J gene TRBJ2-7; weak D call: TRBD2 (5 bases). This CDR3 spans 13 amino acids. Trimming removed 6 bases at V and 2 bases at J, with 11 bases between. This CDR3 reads CASSRTSPYEQYF. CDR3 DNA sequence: TGTGCCAGCAGCCGAACTAGTCCCTACGAGCAGTACTTC.

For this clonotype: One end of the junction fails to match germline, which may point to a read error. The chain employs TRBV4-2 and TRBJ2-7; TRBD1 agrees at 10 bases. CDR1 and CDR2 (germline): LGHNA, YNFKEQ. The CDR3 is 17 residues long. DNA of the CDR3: TGTGCCAGCGGCCAAGAGGTCATGACAGGGGGCATCTACGAGCAGTACTTC. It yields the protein CASGQEVMTGGIYEQYF.